This record covers a single TCR beta chain. No antigen is known for it. This sample's time point: week 23, last vaccination. It was 300 ug of mutant IDH1 20-mer peptide that made up each vaccine dose, given with topical imiquimod. TCRdb's copy holds only in-frame clones and misses some; the assay was immunoSEQ multiplex PCR. The sample shows 50,000 to 70,000 clones, over 75% of them seen only once. The ends lost 6 bases at V and 8 bases at J; junction bases unmatched: 9. The germline V gene has CDR1 MNHNY and CDR2 SVGAGI (reference sequence). The CDR3 runs 13 residues. The data derive from a study of a mutant IDH1 vaccine in newly diagnosed glioma.

Sequenced material: PBMCs, taken from a glioma patient whose treatment included an IDH1 peptide vaccine. This TCR derives from a man between 18 and 29 years old with glioma. The chain links TRBV6-6 to TRBJ1-2; the match to TRBD1 covers 7 bases. This CDR3 is CASSDRVGEGYTF. In DNA form, the CDR3 reads TGTGCCAGCAGCGACAGGGTGGGGGAAGGCTACACCTTC.